This T cell receptor (beta chain) was captured in a study of control samples from healthy donors and cancer patients. Assay used: immunoSEQ multiplex PCR; TCRdb lists only in-frame clones, some missing. The data show around 22,000 clones, with about 83% seen just once and around 29% held by the top ten. This clone was seen more than once but under ten times. Germline assignment: CDR1 SGHTA and CDR2 FQGNSA. Trimming took 1 base from V and 4 from J; bases not matched to a gene: 6. The CDR3 is made up of 17 amino acids. The sequence was collected from a man aged 55 to 70 with head and neck cancer. V is TRBV7-2 and J is TRBJ1-3; TRBD1 matches at 11 bases. The material sequenced was PBMCs. The CDR3 protein is CASSLGGQGAVGNTIYF. The CDR3 DNA is TGTGCCAGCAGCTTAGGAGGACAGGGGGCAGTAGGAAACACCATATATTTT.